This T cell receptor beta chain originates from a study of blood T cell repertoires in COVID-19. Study information: PBMCs, B-cell-depleted T cells, or T cells were the source of the cDNA or gDNA that made up the material.

Methods used by the authors: For nucleated cells, counts were estimated from reference gene primer amplification. TCRdb's copy holds only in-frame clones and misses some; the assay was immunoSEQ multiplex PCR. That table is the source of V, J and clone size, and D and trimming were worked out from the DNA. The sample contains about 33,000 clones, around 84% of which appear only once. This CDR3 spans 13 amino acids. Germline V gene data show CDR1 as MNHEY and CDR2 as SVGAGI. Trimming shortened V by 6 bases and J by 9 bases, and 15 bases separated the two germline ends. Sequenced input: peripheral blood. The genes are TRBV6-5 and TRBJ2-4, with D maybe TRBD1 (6 bases). The receptor was derived from a human donor in a cohort sampled during active COVID-19. The CDR3 bases are TGTGCCAGCAGACTCAGGGGAAAGGGCATTCAGTACTTC. Translation gives CASRLRGKGIQYF.